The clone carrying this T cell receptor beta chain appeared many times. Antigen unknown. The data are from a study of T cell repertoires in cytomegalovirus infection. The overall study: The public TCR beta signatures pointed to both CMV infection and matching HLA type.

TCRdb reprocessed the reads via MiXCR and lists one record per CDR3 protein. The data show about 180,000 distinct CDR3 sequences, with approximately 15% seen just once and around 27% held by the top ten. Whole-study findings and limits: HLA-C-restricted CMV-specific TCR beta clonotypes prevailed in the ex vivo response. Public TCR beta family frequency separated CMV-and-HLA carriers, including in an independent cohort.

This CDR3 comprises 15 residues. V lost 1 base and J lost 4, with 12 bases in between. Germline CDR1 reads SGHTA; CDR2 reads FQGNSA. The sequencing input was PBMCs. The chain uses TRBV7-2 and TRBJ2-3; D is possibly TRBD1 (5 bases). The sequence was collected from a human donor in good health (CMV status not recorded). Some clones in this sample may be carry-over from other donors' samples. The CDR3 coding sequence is TGTGCCAGCAGCTTAGAGGCAGGGTTCTCAGATACGCAGTATTTT. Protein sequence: CASSLEAGFSDTQYF.